These 19 T cell receptor beta chains share one sample of origin, sequenced in a study of shared clonotypes between healthy human individuals. Repertoires were generated with immunoSEQ multiplex PCR, while TCRdb's copy carries only in-frame clones and drops some. Among millions of clones listed, about 95% were seen once. Naive CD8 cells, CD45RO-negative and positively selected for CCR7, excluded terminally differentiated effector memory CD45RA+ cells. Sample: naive CD8+ T cells sorted from blood. These receptor sequences come from a man in his late teens or twenties in good health.

The chain is built from TRBV6-5 and TRBJ1-2; D is undetermined. The CDR3 extends over 15 amino acids. Germline-derived CDR1 and CDR2 are MNHEY and SVGAGI. V lost 0 bases and J 1 base, leaving 9 bases between the germline ends. Here the CDR3 DNA reads TGTGCCAGCAGTTACTCGACTTGGGGTAACTATGGCTACACCTTC. Its translation is CASSYSTWGNYGYTF.

The chain recombines TRBV5-1 with TRBJ2-5; TRBD1 matches 9 bases. Trimming removed 3 bases from V and 5 bases from J; junction bases left unmatched: 11. The CDR3 has 16 residues. CDR1 and CDR2 (germline): SGHRS, YFSETQ. The CDR3 protein is CASSYQGTGTGETQYF. The CDR3 nucleotides are TGCGCCAGCAGCTACCAAGGGACAGGGACGGGCGAGACCCAGTACTTC.

V and J are TRBV18 and TRBJ2-1; TRBD2 agrees at 8 bases. J was trimmed by 3 bases and V by 6 bases; bases with no gene match: 13. The germline CDR1 and CDR2 sequences are KGHSH and LQKENI. The CDR3 covers 17 residues. CDR3 in DNA: TGTGCCAGCTCCTACCGCCGGGGGGGCGGGAGCTACAATGAGCAGTTCTTC. Protein: CASSYRRGGGSYNEQFF.

The chain combines TRBV27 with TRBJ2-2; TRBD2 aligns across 8 bases. The germline CDR1 and CDR2 sequences are MNHEY and SMNVEV (reference sequence). Losses at the gene ends were 7 bases for V and 7 bases for J; bases not matched to a gene: 8. CDR3 length: 14 amino acids. The CDR3 nucleotides are TGTGCCAGCAACCGGGGGGGCGCGGGCGGGGAGCTGTTTTTT. Translating it yields CASNRGGAGGELFF.

The V call is TRBV19, the J call TRBJ1-2; 7 bases fit TRBD1. Germline lookup yields CDR1 LNHDA and CDR2 SQIVND (reference sequence). V dropped 6 bases and J dropped 6; count of bases not matched to a gene: 4. This CDR3 is built from 12 residues. The CDR3 loop is CASRLDRDGYTF. DNA of the CDR3: TGTGCCAGTAGGTTAGACAGGGATGGCTACACCTTC. The variable domain in full, completed from reference TRBV19 and TRBJ1-2, reads DGGITQSPKYLFRKEGQNVTLSCEQNLNHDAMYWYRQDPGQGLRLIYYSQIVNDFQKGDIAEGYSVSREKKESFPLTVTSAQKNPTAFYLCASRLDRDGYTFGSGTRLTVV.

The chain employs TRBV10-1 and TRBJ2-3; 7 nucleotides align to TRBD2. CDR3 length: 18 amino acids. The V segment lost 0 bases and the J segment 4 bases; nucleotides outside the gene matches: 13. Germline CDR1 WNHNN, CDR2 SYGVQD (reference sequence). CDR3 DNA: TGCGCCAGCAGTGAGTCGAAAGGAGGACTAGGGAAATCAGATACGCAGTATTTT. This gives the protein CASSESKGGLGKSDTQYF.

The chain carries TRBV27 and TRBJ1-1; 8 nucleotides match TRBD1. The V gene's germline CDR1 is MNHEY and CDR2 SMNVEV (reference sequence). V shed 2 bases and J 6 bases; nucleotides not matched to a gene: 5. The CDR3 has 14 residues. CDR3 sequence reads: CASSLQGAGAEAFF. DNA for the CDR3: TGTGCCAGCAGTTTACAGGGGGCCGGGGCTGAAGCTTTCTTT.

The chain couples TRBV28 to TRBJ1-1; D is possibly TRBD1 (6 bases). This CDR3 region has 15 residues. CDR1 and CDR2 from the germline V gene are MDHEN and SYDVKM. Trimming pared 9 bases from V and 4 bases from J, leaving 21 bases between. The CDR3 coding sequence is TGTGCCAGTCTGCCTGAGGGGGATCCGGGCACTGAAGCTTTCTTT. The encoded protein is CASLPEGDPGTEAFF. Using reference TRBV28 and TRBJ1-1 for the parts outside the CDR3, the full variable domain is DVKVTQSSRYLVKRTGEKVFLECVQDMDHENMFWYRQDPGLGLRLIYFSYDVKMKEKGDIPEGYSVSREKKERFSLILESASTNQTSMYLCASLPEGDPGTEAFFGQGTRLTVV.

This chain connects TRBV30 to TRBJ2-1, with 13 positions matching TRBD2. The CDR3 consists of 17 residues. V lost 4 bases to trimming and J lost 0 bases; unmatched junction nucleotides: 6. Germline CDR1 and CDR2: GTSNPN and SVGIG (reference sequence). The CDR3 coding sequence is TGTGCCTGGACCGGGACTAGCGGGGATAGCTCCTACAATGAGCAGTTCTTC. Encoded protein: CAWTGTSGDSSYNEQFF.

This sequence joins TRBV9 and TRBJ1-1; weak D call: TRBD1 (5 bases). This CDR3 is 16 amino acids long. Germline CDR1 and CDR2: SGDLS and YYNGEE. V lost 3 bases and J 3 bases, leaving 18 bases between the germline ends. The CDR3 coding sequence is TGTGCCAGCAGCGAGAACCGGGACCAAGGACACACTGAAGCTTTCTTT. It specifies CASSENRDQGHTEAFF.

The rearrangement links TRBV27 to TRBJ1-5, with TRBD1 matching 10 bases. Germline CDR1 reads MNHEY; CDR2 reads SMNVEV (reference sequence). J was trimmed by 4 bases and V by 6 bases; bases with no gene match: 6. The CDR3 runs 15 residues. The CDR3 here is CASSPLGQGNQPQHF. CDR3 coding DNA: TGTGCCAGCAGCCCCTTGGGACAGGGGAATCAGCCCCAGCATTTT.

The J gene is TRBJ2-7, the V gene TRBV15, with 10 bases aligning to TRBD2. The J segment lost 2 bases and the V segment lost 1 base, leaving 2 bases of the junction unmatched. CDR1 and CDR2 (germline): LNHNV, YYDKDF (reference sequence). The CDR3 covers 15 residues. Written as DNA, the CDR3 is TGTGCCACCAGCAGAGGCACTAGCGGGGCCTACGAGCAGTACTTC. Translation: CATSRGTSGAYEQYF.

The V gene is TRBV28, the J gene TRBJ2-2; TRBD1 matches at 11 bases. Germline V CDR1 and CDR2: MDHEN, SYDVKM. The CDR3 loop spans 16 amino acids. Trimming at V came to 3 bases and at J to 3 bases, leaving 3 bases not matched to a gene. CDR3 region: CASSFWTGGDTGELFF. CDR3 sequence (DNA): TGTGCCAGCAGTTTCTGGACAGGGGGCGACACCGGGGAGCTGTTTTTT.

The chain joins TRBV14 to TRBJ2-3; D gene ambiguous. The CDR3 consists of 14 residues. CDR1 is SGHDN and CDR2 is FVKESK in the germline V gene. Trimming cost V 0 bases and J 7 bases, with 11 bases left between them. CDR3 in amino acids: CASSQDQADYTQYF. The CDR3 DNA follows: TGTGCCAGCAGCCAAGATCAGGCAGACTATACGCAGTATTTT.

This chain links TRBV15 with TRBJ2-1, with 7 nucleotides matching TRBD1. This CDR3 comprises 16 residues. Looked up from germline, CDR1 is LNHNV and CDR2 is YYDKDF (reference sequence). V shed 1 base, J shed 2 bases, and the junction held 5 bases outside the gene matches. The CDR3: CATSRAEGTAYNEQFF. Here the CDR3 DNA reads TGTGCCACCAGCAGAGCAGAAGGGACAGCCTACAATGAGCAGTTCTTC.

The rearrangement uses TRBV5-1 and TRBJ2-5, with D uncertain. Trimming shortened V by 0 bases and J by 4 bases, and 7 bases separated the two germline ends. There are 13 residues in the CDR3. Germline values: CDR1 SGHRS, CDR2 YFSETQ. In DNA form, the CDR3 reads TGCGCCAGCAGCTTGGCCGTTGTAGAGACCCAGTACTTC. Amino acid sequence: CASSLAVVETQYF.

The rearrangement uses TRBV7-9 and TRBJ2-1; TRBD1 matches at 11 bases. The CDR3 contains 15 residues. J lost 4 bases, V lost 5 bases, and 4 bases had no gene match. Germline V gene data show CDR1 as SEHNR and CDR2 as FQNEAQ (reference sequence). The CDR3 loop is CASSVRDRGYNEQFF. CDR3 sequence (DNA): TGTGCCAGCAGCGTCCGGGACAGGGGGTACAATGAGCAGTTCTTC. Variable domain in full (rest from reference TRBV7-9 and TRBJ2-1): DTGVSQNPRHKITKRGQNVTFRCDPISEHNRLYWYRQTLGQGPEFLTYFQNEAQLEKSRLLSDRFSAERPKGSFSTLEIQRTEQGDSAMYLCASSVRDRGYNEQFFGPGTRLTVL.

The J gene is TRBJ1-4, the V gene TRBV28, with 10 nucleotides matching TRBD1. The ends lost 4 bases at V and 4 bases at J; junction bases unmatched: 6. This CDR3 is built from 16 residues. Germline CDR1 MDHEN, CDR2 SYDVKM. CDR3 DNA sequence: TGTGCCAGCAGTTCCCTCGGGACAGGGGTTAATGAAAAACTGTTTTTT. This gives the protein CASSSLGTGVNEKLFF. The full variable domain, its missing parts supplied by reference TRBV28 and TRBJ1-4, is DVKVTQSSRYLVKRTGEKVFLECVQDMDHENMFWYRQDPGLGLRLIYFSYDVKMKEKGDIPEGYSVSREKKERFSLILESASTNQTSMYLCASSSLGTGVNEKLFFGSGTQLSVL.

Notes on this clone: This sequence may be a read error, since a much larger clone differs from it by one base. Distinct nucleotide sequences in the sample also encode this CDR3. This chain uses TRBV27 with TRBJ1-1; D gene uncertain. V lost 6 bases and J lost 4, with 6 bases in between. CDR1 and CDR2 (germline): MNHEY, SMNVEV (reference sequence). This CDR3 contains 11 residues. Written as DNA, the CDR3 is TGTGCCAGCAGCTTTGGCACTGAAGCTTTCTTT. Translated: CASSFGTEAFF.